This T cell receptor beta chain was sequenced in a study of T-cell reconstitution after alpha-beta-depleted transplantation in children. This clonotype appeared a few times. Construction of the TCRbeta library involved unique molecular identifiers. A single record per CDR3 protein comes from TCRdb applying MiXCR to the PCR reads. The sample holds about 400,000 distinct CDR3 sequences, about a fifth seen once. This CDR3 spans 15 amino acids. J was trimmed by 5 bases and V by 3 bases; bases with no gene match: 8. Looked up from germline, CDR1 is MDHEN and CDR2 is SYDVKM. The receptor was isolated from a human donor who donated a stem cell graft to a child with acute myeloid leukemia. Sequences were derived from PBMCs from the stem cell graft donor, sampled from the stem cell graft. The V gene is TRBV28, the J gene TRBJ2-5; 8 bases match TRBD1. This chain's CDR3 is CASSFQDRVLETQYF. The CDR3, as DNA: TGTGCCAGCAGTTTTCAGGACAGGGTTCTTGAGACCCAGTACTTC. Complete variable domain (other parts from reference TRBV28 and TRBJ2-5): DVKVTQSSRYLVKRTGEKVFLECVQDMDHENMFWYRQDPGLGLRLIYFSYDVKMKEKGDIPEGYSVSREKKERFSLILESASTNQTSMYLCASSFQDRVLETQYFGPGTRLLVL.